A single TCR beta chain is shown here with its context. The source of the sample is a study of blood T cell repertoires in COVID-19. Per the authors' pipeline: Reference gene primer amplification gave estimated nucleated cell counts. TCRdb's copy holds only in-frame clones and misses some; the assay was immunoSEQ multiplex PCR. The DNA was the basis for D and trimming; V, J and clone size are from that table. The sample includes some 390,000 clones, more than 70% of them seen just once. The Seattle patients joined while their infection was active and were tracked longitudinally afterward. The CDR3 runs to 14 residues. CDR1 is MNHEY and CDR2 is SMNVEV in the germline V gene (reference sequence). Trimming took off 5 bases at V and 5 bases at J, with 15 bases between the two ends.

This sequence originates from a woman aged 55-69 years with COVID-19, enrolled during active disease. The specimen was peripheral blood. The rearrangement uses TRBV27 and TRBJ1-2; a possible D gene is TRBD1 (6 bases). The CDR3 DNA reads TGTGCCAGCAGTCCGACAGACAGGATTTATGGCTACACCTTC. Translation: CASSPTDRIYGYTF.